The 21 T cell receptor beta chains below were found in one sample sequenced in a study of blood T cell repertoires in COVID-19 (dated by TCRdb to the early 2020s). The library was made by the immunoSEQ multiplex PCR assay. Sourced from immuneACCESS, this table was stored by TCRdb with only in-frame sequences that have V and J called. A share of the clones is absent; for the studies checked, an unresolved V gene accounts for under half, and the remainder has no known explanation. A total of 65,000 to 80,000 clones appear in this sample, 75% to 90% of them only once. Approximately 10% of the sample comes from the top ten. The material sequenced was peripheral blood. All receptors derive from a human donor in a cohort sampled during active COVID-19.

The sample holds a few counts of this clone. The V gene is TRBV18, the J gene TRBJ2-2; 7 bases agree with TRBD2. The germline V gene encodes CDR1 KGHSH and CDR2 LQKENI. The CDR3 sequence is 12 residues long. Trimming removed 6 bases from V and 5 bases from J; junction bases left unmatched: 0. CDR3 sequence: CASSGGTGELFF. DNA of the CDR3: TGTGCCAGCTCCGGGGGGACCGGGGAGCTGTTTTTT.

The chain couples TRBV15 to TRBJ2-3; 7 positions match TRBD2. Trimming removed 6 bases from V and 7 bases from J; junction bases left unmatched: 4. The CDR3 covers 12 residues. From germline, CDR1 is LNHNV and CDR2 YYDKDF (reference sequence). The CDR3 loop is CATSLGGYTQYF. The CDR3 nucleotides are TGTGCCACCAGTTTGGGGGGGTATACGCAGTATTTT.

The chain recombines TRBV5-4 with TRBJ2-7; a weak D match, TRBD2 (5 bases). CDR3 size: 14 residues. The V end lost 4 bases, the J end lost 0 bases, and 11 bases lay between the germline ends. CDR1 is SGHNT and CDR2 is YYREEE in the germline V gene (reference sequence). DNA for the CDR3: TGTGCCAGCAGCAATCGAGGGCCCTCCTACGAGCAGTACTTC. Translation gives CASSNRGPSYEQYF.

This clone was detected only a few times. The CDR3 loop is CASSLGLAGGGRSYEQYF. In DNA form, the CDR3 reads TGTGCCAGCAGCTTGGGACTAGCGGGAGGGGGTCGTTCCTACGAGCAGTACTTC. The chain carries TRBV5-4 and TRBJ2-7; 14 positions match TRBD2. The ends lost 0 bases at V and 1 base at J; junction bases unmatched: 6. CDR1 SGHNT and CDR2 YYREEE come from the germline V gene (reference sequence). The CDR3 has 18 residues.

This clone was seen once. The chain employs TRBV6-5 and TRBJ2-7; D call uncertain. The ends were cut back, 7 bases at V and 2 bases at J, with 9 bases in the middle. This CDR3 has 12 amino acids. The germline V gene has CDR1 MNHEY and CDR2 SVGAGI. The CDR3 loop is CASISHTYEQYF. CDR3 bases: TGTGCCAGCATATCCCACACCTACGAGCAGTACTTC.

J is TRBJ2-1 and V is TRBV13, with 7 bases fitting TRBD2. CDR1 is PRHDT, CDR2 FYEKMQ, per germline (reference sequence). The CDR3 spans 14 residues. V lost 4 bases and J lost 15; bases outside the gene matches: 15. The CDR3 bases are TGTGCCAGCAGCTCCTCGAAAAGTAGCGGGCATACGTTCTTC. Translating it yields CASSSSKSSGHTFF. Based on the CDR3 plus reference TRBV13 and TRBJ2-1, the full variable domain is AAGVIQSPRHLIKEKRETATLKCYPIPRHDTVYWYQQGPGQDPQFLISFYEKMQSDKGSIPDRFSAQQFSDYHSELNMSSLELGDSALYFCASSSSKSSGHTFFGPGTRLTVL.

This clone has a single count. CDR3 amino acids: CASSRTSWDTQYF. The CDR3 DNA sequence: TGTGCCAGCAGCCGGACTAGCTGGGATACGCAGTATTTT. The J gene is TRBJ2-3, the V gene TRBV5-6, with TRBD2 matching 8 bases. V lost 4 bases and J lost 6; bases outside the gene matches: 4. Germline CDR1 and CDR2: SGHDT and YYEEEE. The CDR3 is 13 amino acids. Full variable domain (outside the CDR3, taken from reference TRBV5-6 and TRBJ2-3): DAGVTQSPTHLIKTRGQQVTLRCSPKSGHDTVSWYQQALGQGPQFIFQYYEEEERQRGNFPDRFSGHQFPNYSSELNVNALLLGDSALYLCASSRTSWDTQYFGPGTRLTVL.

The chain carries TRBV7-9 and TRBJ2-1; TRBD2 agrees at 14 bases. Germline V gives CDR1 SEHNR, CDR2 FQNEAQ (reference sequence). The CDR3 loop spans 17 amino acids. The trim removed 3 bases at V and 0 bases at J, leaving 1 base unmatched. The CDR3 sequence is CASSFGTSGSSYNEQFF. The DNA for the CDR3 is TGTGCCAGCAGCTTCGGGACTAGCGGGAGCTCCTACAATGAGCAGTTCTTC.

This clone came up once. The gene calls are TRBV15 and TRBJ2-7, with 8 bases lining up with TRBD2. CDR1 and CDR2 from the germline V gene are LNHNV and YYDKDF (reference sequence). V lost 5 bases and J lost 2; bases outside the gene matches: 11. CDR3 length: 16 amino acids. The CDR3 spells CATSPRLAGFPYEQYF. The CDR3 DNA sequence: TGTGCCACCAGCCCCCGATTAGCGGGGTTTCCCTACGAGCAGTACTTC.

In nucleotides, the CDR3 is TGCGCCAGCAGCTTGGCTGCTAGCGGTTACAATGAGCAGTTCTTC. Encoded protein: CASSLAASGYNEQFF. The gene calls are TRBV5-1 and TRBJ2-1; 7 bases line up with TRBD2. The ends lost 0 bases at V and 4 bases at J; junction bases unmatched: 4. The CDR3 is 15 amino acids. Germline lookup yields CDR1 SGHRS and CDR2 YFSETQ.

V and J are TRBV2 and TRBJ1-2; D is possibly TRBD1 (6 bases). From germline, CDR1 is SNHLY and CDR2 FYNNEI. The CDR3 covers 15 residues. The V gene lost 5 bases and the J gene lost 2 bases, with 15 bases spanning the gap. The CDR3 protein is CASSTGTRLNYGYTF. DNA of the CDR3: TGTGCCAGCAGTACTGGGACACGTCTAAACTATGGCTACACCTTC. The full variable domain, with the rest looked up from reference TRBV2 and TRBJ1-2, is EPEVTQTPSHQVTQMGQEVILRCVPISNHLYFYWYRQILGQKVEFLVSFYNNEISEKSEIFDDQFSVERPDGSNFTLKIRSTKLEDSAMYFCASSTGTRLNYGYTFGSGTRLTVV.

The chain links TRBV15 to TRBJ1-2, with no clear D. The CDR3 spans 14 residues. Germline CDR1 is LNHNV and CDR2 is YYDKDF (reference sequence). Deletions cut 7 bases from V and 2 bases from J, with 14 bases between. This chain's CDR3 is CATTPDRVNYGYTF. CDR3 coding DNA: TGTGCCACCACCCCAGACCGGGTAAACTATGGCTACACCTTC.

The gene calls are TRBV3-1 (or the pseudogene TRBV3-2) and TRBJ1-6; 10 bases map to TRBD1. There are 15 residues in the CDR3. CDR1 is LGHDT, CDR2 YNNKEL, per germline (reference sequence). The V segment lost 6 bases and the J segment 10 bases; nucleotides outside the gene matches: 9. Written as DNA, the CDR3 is TGTGCCAGCAGTCCCCGGGACAGGGGTGGCTCACCCCTCCACTTT. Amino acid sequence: CASSPRDRGGSPLHF.

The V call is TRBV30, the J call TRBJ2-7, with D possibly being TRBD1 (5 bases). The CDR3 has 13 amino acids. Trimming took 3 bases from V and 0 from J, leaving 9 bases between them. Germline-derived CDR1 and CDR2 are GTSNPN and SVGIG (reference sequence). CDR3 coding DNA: TGTGCCTGGAGCCCGGACAACTCCTACGAGCAGTACTTC. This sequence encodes CAWSPDNSYEQYF.

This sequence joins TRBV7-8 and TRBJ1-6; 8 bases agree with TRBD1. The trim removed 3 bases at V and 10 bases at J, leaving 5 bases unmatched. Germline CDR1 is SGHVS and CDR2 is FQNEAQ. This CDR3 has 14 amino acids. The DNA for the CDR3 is TGTGCCAGCAGCTTTAAGGACAGGGTCTCACCCCTCCACTTT. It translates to CASSFKDRVSPLHF.

The CDR3 loop is CASSSNAGYEQYF. The CDR3 DNA reads as TGTGCCAGCAGCTCAAACGCGGGCTACGAGCAGTACTTC. The V and J genes are TRBV11-3 and TRBJ2-7; D might be TRBD2 (5 bases). Germline CDR1 reads SGHNT; CDR2 reads YENEEA. Trimming took 4 bases from V and 3 from J, leaving 10 bases between them. The CDR3 runs 13 residues.

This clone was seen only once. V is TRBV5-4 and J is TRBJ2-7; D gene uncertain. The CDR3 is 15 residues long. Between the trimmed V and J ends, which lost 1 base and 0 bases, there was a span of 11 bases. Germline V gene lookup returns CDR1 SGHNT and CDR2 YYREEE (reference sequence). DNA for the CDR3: TGTGCCAGCAGCTTGTCGTCCGGGTTCTCCTACGAGCAGTACTTC. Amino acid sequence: CASSLSSGFSYEQYF.

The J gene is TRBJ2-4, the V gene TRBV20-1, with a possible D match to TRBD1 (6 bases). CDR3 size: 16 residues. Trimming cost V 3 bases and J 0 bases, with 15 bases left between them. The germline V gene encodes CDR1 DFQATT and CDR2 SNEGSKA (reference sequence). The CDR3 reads CSASYLDRGAKNIQYF. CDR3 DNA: TGCAGTGCTAGTTACTTGGACAGAGGAGCCAAAAACATTCAGTACTTC.

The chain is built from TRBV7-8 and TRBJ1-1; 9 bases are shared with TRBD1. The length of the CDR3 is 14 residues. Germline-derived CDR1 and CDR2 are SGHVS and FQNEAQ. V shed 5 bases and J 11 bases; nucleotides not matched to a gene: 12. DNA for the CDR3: TGTGCCAGCAGCCGCGAAATGACAGGGGGATCCGCTTTCTTT. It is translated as CASSREMTGGSAFF.

DNA of the CDR3: TGTGCCAGCAACACATGGGGAGGGGAAGCTTTCTTT. This translates into CASNTWGGEAFF. The chain joins TRBV9 to TRBJ1-1; D remains ambiguous. CDR1 is SGDLS, CDR2 YYNGEE, per germline. V lost 6 bases, J lost 8 bases, and 14 bases lay in between. The length of the CDR3 is 12 residues.

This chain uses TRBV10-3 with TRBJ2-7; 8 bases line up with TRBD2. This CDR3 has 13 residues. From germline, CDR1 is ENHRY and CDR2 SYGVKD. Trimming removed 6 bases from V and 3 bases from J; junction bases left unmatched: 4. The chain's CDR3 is CAISTSGVYEQYF. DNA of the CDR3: TGTGCCATCAGCACTAGCGGCGTCTACGAGCAGTACTTC.